This T cell receptor (beta chain) was observed in a study of T cells in Graves' hyperthyroidism and ophthalmopathy. Amplified TCR beta CDR3 regions came from RNA transcripts. First-round RT-PCR targeting the TCR CDR3 was performed with the HTBI primer set. TCRdb re-derived calls from the multiplex PCR reads in MiXCR, one entry per CDR3 protein. The sample records approximately 520,000 distinct CDR3 sequences, less than 25% being singletons. The germline V gene has CDR1 GTSNPN and CDR2 SVGIG (reference sequence). V was shortened by 2 bases and J by 4 bases, with 6 bases between the two germline ends. This CDR3 has 11 residues. This clonotype was recorded many times.

Sequenced: blood. The sequence derives from a man aged 18 to 30 with Graves' hyperthyroidism. The V and J genes are TRBV30 and TRBJ2-7; D is uncertain. CDR3 in amino acids: CAWSSVYEQYF. Written as DNA, the CDR3 is TGTGCCTGGAGTTCGGTGTACGAGCAGTACTTC.